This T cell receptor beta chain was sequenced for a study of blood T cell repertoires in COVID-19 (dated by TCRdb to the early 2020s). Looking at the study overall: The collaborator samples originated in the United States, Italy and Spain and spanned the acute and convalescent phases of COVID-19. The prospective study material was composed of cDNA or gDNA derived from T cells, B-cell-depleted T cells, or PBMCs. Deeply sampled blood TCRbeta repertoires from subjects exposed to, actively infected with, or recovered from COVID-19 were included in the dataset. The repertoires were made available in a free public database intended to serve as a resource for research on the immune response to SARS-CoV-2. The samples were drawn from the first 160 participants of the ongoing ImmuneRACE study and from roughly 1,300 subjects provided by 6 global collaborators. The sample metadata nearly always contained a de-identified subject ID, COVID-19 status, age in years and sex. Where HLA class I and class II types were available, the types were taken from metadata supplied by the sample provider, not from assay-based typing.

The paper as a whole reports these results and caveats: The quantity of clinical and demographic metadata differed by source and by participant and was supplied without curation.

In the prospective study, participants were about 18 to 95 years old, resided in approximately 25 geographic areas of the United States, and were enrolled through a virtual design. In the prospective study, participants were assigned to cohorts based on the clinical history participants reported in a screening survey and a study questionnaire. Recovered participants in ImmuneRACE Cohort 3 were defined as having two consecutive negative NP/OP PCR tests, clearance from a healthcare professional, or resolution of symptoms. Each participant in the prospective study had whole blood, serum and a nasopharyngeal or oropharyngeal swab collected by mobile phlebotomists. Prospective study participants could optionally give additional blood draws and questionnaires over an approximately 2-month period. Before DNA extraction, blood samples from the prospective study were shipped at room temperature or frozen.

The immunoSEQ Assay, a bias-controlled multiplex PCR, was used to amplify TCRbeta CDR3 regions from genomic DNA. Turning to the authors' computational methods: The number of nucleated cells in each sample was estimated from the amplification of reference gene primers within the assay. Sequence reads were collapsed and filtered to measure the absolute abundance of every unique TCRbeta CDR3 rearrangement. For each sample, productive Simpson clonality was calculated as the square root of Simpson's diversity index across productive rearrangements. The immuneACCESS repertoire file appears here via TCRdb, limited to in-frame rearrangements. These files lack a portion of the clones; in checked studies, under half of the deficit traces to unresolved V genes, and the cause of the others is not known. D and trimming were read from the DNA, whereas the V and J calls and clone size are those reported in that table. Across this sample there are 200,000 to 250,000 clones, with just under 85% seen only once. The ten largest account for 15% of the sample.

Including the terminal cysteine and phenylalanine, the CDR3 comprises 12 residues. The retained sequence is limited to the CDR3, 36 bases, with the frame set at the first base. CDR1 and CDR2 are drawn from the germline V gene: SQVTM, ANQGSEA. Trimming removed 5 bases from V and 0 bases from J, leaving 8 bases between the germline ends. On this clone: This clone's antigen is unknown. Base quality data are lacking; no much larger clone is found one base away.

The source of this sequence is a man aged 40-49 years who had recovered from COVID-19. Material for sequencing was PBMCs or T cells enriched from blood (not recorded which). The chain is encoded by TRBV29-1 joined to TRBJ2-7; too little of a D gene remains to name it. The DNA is TGCAGCGTTAGTATTAGCTCCTACGAGCAGTACTTC. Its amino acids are CSVSISSYEQYF.